The next 5 T cell receptor beta chains were all read from a single sample in a study of T cell responses to AZD1222 COVID-19 vaccine. Profiled with immunoSEQ multiplex PCR; TCRdb holds only in-frame clones, not every one. The table shows 150,000 or so clones, with roughly 92% occurring only once. The sequencing here drew on peripheral blood, taken on day 0 of AZD1222 vaccination. These receptors all come from an adult in good health.

V and J are TRBV5-8 and TRBJ2-1; 10 positions agree with TRBD1. Looked up from germline, CDR1 is SGHTS and CDR2 is YDEGEE. The CDR3 loop spans 15 amino acids. V shed 4 bases and J 5 bases; nucleotides not matched to a gene: 6. CDR3 nucleotides: TGTGCCAGCAGCCAGGGACAGGGGAGACACAATGAGCAGTTCTTC. Its protein is CASSQGQGRHNEQFF.

V is TRBV28 and J is TRBJ2-1; the match to TRBD2 covers 9 bases. In germline, CDR1 is MDHEN, CDR2 SYDVKM. V gave up 5 bases and J gave up 0 bases; unmatched junction bases: 5. This CDR3 has 16 residues. CDR3 sequence: CASSPDSGSSYNEQFF. The CDR3 bases are TGTGCCAGCAGTCCGGATAGCGGGAGCTCCTACAATGAGCAGTTCTTC.

V and J are TRBV28 and TRBJ1-1; D gene ambiguous. The V and J ends lost 6 bases and 8 bases respectively, with 10 bases between them. CDR1 and CDR2 from the germline V gene are MDHEN and SYDVKM. The length of the CDR3 is 11 residues. This chain's CDR3 is CASRGPEEAFF. CDR3 nucleotides: TGTGCCAGCAGAGGGCCTGAAGAAGCTTTCTTT.

The chain joins TRBV6-5 to TRBJ1-2; D gene uncertain. This CDR3 has 12 residues. Trimming removed 7 bases from V and 2 bases from J, with 8 bases in between. From germline, CDR1 is MNHEY and CDR2 SVGAGI. CDR3 coding DNA: TGTGCCAGCATTGGTATCAACTATGGCTACACCTTC. Protein sequence: CASIGINYGYTF.

Note on this clone: Distinct nucleotide sequences in the sample also encode this CDR3. The chain employs TRBV28 and TRBJ2-7, with D uncertain. Germline V gene sequence: CDR1 MDHEN, CDR2 SYDVKM. V was shortened by 1 base and J by 0 bases, with 1 base between the two germline ends. This CDR3 spans 12 amino acids. CDR3 DNA sequence: TGTGCCAGCAGTTTATACTCCTACGAGCAGTACTTC. It codes for CASSLYSYEQYF. The full variable domain, in which reference TRBV28 and TRBJ2-7 provide the parts outside the CDR3, is DVKVTQSSRYLVKRTGEKVFLECVQDMDHENMFWYRQDPGLGLRLIYFSYDVKMKEKGDIPEGYSVSREKKERFSLILESASTNQTSMYLCASSLYSYEQYFGPGTRLTVT.